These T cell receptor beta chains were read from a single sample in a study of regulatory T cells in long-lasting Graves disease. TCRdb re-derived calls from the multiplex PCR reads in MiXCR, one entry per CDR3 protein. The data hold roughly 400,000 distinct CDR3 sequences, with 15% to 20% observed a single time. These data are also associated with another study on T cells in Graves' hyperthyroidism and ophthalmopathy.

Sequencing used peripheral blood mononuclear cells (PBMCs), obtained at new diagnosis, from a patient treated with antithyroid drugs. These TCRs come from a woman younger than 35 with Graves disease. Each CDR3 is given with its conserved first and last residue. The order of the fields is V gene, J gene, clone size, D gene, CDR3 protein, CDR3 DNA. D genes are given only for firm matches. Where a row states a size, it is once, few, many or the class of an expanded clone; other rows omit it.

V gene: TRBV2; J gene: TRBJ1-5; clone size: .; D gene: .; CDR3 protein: CASSEYHYSNQPQHF; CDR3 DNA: TGTGCCAGCAGTGAGTATCATTATAGCAATCAGCCCCAGCATTTT
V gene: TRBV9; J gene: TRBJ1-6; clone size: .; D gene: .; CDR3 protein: CASSVDVGSSPLHF; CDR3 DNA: TGTGCCAGCAGCGTAGATGTAGGGTCTTCACCCCTCCACTTT
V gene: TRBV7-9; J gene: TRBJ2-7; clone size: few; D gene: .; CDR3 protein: CASRRGTGSEQYF; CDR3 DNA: TGTGCCAGCAGACGAGGCACAGGGAGCGAGCAGTACTTC
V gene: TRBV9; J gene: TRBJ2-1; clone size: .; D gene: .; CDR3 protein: CASSVAAQGQGFF; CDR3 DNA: TGTGCCAGCAGCGTAGCTGCCCAGGGACAAGGGTTCTTC
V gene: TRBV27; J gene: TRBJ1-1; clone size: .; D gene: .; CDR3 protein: CASSFPGASEAFF; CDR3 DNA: TGTGCCAGCAGTTTCCCGGGGGCGAGTGAAGCTTTCTTT
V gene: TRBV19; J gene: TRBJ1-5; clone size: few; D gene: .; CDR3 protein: CASVEGLGQPQHF; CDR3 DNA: TGTGCCAGTGTTGAGGGGCTCGGTCAGCCCCAGCATTTT
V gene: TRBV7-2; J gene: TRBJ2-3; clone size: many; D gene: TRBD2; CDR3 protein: CASSLLAGGRADTQYF; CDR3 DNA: TGTGCCAGCAGCCTTCTAGCGGGAGGGCGGGCAGATACGCAGTATTTT
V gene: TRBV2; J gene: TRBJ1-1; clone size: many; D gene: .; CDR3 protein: CASSTVEGITEAFF; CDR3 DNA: TGTGCCAGCAGTACCGTGGAGGGGATCACTGAAGCTTTCTTT
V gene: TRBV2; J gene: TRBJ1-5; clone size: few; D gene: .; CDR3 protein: CASSEEAPSLLAPQHF; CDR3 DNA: TGTGCCAGCAGTGAGGAGGCCCCTAGCTTATTGGCACCCCAGCATTTT
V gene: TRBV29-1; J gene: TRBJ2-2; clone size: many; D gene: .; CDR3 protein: CSVEWFGELFF; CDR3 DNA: TGCAGCGTTGAATGGTTCGGGGAGCTGTTTTTT
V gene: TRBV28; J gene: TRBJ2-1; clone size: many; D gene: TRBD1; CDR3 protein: CASSPAGVGQGGREQFF; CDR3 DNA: TGTGCCAGCAGCCCGGCCGGCGTGGGACAGGGAGGACGAGAGCAGTTCTTC
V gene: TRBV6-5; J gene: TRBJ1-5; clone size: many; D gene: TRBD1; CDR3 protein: CASSSQRTGGAWQPQHF; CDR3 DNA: TGTGCCAGCAGTTCCCAGCGGACAGGGGGCGCTTGGCAGCCCCAGCATTTT
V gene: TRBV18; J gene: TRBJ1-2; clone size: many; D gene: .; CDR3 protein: CASSPEGWHGYTF; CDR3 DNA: TGTGCCAGCTCACCAGAGGGTTGGCATGGCTACACCTTC
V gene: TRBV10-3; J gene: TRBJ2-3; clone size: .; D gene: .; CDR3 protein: CAISMNDPRGGSDTQYF; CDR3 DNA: TGTGCCATCAGTATGAATGATCCTCGAGGGGGGTCAGATACGCAGTATTTT
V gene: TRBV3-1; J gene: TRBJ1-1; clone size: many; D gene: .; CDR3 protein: CASSQEGNTEAFF; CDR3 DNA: TGTGCCAGCAGCCAAGAAGGGAACACTGAAGCTTTCTTT
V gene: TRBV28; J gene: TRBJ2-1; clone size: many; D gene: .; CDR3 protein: CASSSRLVGQFF; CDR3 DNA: TGTGCCAGCAGTTCGAGACTAGTTGGGCAGTTCTTC
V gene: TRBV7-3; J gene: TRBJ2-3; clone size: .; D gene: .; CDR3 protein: CASSSGLYTDTQYF; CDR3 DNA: TGTGCCAGCAGCTCCGGACTGTACACAGATACGCAGTATTTT
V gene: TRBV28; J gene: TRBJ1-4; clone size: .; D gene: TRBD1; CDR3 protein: CASSSRDRNYEKLFF; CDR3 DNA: TGTGCCAGCAGTTCCCGGGACAGGAATTATGAAAAACTGTTTTTT
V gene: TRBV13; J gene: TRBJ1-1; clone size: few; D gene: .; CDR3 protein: CASSLVWGAPPVSFF; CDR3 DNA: TGTGCCAGCAGCTTAGTGTGGGGGGCACCACCGGTTTCTTTCTTT
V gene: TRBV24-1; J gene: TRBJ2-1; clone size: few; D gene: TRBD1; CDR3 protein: CATSDTGQALGNEQFF; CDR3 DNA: TGTGCCACCAGTGATACCGGACAGGCCCTTGGCAATGAGCAGTTCTTC
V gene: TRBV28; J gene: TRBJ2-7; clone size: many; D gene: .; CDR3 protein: CASSLWQRGLEGQYF; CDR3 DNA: TGTGCCAGCAGTTTATGGCAAAGGGGCCTAGAGGGGCAGTACTTC
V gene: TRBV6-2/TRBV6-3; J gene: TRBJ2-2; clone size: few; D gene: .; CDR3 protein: CASSYPQGRHTGELFF; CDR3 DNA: TGTGCCAGCAGTTATCCGCAGGGGAGGCACACCGGGGAGCTGTTTTTT
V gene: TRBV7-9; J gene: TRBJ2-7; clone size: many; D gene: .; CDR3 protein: CASSDDRSQIYEQYF; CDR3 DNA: TGTGCCAGCAGCGACGACAGATCCCAGATCTACGAGCAGTACTTC
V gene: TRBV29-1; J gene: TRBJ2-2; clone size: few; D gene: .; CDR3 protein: CSVESRDTGELFF; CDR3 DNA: TGCAGCGTTGAGAGCAGGGACACCGGGGAGCTGTTTTTT
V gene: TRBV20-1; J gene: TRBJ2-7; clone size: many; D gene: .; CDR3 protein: CGAQRGSYEQYF; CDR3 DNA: TGCGGGGCGCAGAGGGGCTCCTACGAGCAGTACTTC
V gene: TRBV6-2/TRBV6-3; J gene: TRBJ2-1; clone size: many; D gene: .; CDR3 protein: CASSERVAAINEQFF; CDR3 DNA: TGTGCCAGCAGTGAAAGGGTAGCGGCAATCAATGAGCAGTTCTTC
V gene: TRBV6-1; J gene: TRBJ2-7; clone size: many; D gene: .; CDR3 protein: CASSQRGTYEQYF; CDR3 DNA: TGTGCCAGCAGCCAACGGGGGACCTACGAGCAGTACTTC
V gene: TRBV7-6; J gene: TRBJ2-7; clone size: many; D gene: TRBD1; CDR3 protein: CASSKDGQVSEQYF; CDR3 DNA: TGTGCCAGCAGTAAGGATGGACAGGTTAGCGAGCAGTACTTC
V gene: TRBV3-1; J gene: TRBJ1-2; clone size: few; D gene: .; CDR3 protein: CASSPAGFYGYTF; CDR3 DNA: TGTGCCAGCAGCCCCGCGGGGTTCTATGGCTACACCTTC
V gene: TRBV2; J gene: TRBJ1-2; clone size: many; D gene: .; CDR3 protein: CASSDNGQRDYGYTF; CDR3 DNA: TGTGCCAGCAGTGATAATGGGCAGCGGGATTATGGCTACACCTTC
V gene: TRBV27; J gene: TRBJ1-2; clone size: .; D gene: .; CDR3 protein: CASSSQGGGYTF; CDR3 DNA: TGTGCCAGCAGTTCACAGGGTGGAGGCTACACCTTC
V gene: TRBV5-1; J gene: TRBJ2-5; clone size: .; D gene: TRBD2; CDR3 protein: CASSSLAGGLETQYF; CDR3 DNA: TGCGCCAGCAGCTCGTTAGCGGGAGGTTTGGAGACCCAGTACTTC
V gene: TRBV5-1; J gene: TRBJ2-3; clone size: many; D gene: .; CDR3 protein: CASSEGAGGVDTQYF; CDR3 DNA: TGCGCCAGCAGCGAGGGGGCGGGAGGAGTGGATACGCAGTATTTT
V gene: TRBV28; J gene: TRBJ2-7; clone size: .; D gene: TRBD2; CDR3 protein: CASKFSGSAYEQYF; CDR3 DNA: TGTGCCAGCAAATTTAGCGGGAGTGCCTACGAGCAGTACTTC
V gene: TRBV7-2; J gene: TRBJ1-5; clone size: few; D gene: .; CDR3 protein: CASSGVGVQPQHF; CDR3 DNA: TGTGCCAGCAGCGGTGTGGGGGTTCAGCCCCAGCATTTT
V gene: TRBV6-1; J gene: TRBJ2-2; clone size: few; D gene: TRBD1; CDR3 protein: CATNRGFTLNTGELFF; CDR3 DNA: TGTGCCACCAACAGGGGCTTTACTTTGAACACCGGGGAGCTGTTTTTT
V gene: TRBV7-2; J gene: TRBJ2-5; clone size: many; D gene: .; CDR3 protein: CASSLTPGSLETQYF; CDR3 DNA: TGTGCCAGCAGCTTAACCCCAGGGAGTTTAGAGACCCAGTACTTC
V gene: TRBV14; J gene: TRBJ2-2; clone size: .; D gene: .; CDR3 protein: CASSQDPGRGTGELVF; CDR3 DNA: TGTGCCAGCAGCCAAGATCCGGGGAGGGGGACCGGGGAGCTGGTTTTT
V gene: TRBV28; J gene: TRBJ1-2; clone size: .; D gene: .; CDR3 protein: CASGPGVYGYTF; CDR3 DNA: TGTGCCAGCGGACCGGGGGTCTATGGCTACACCTTC
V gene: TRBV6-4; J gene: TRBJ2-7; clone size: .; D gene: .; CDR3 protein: CASSYSAADSYEQYF; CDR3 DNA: TGTGCCAGCAGTTACTCAGCGGCTGACTCCTACGAGCAGTACTTC
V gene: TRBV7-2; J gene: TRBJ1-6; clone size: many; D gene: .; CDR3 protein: CASSQNSPLHF; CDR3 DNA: TGTGCCAGCAGCCAAAATTCACCCCTCCACTTT
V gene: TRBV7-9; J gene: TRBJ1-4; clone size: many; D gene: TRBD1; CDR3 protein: CASSSGQINEKLFF; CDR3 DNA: TGTGCCAGCAGTTCGGGACAGATTAATGAAAAACTGTTTTTT
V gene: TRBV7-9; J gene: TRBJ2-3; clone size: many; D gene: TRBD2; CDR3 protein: CASSFGLARSTDTQYF; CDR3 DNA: TGTGCCAGCAGCTTCGGACTAGCGAGGAGCACAGATACGCAGTATTTT
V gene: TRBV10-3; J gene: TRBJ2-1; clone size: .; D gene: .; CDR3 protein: CAISGPGVAYNEQFF; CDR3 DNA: TGTGCCATCAGTGGGCCAGGGGTTGCCTACAATGAGCAGTTCTTC
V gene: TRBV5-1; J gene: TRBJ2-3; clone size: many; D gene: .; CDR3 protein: CASSLGQHTDTQYF; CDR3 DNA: TGCGCCAGCAGCTTGGGGCAGCACACAGATACGCAGTATTTT
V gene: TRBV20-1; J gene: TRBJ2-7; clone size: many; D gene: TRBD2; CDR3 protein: CSAREQTSGAVTSEQYF; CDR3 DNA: TGCAGTGCTAGAGAGCAGACTAGCGGGGCCGTAACCTCGGAGCAGTACTTC
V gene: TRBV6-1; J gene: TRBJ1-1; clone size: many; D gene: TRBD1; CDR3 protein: CASRPDRENTEAFF; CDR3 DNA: TGTGCCAGCAGACCGGACAGGGAGAACACTGAAGCTTTCTTT
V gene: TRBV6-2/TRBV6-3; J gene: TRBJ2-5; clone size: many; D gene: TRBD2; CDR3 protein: CASSTRTSGSFGTQYF; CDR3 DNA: TGTGCCAGCAGTACCCGGACTAGCGGGAGTTTTGGGACCCAGTACTTC
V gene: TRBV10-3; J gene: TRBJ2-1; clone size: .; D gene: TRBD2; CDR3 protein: CAISDLAGRTYNEQFF; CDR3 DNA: TGTGCCATCAGTGACCTAGCGGGCCGTACTTACAATGAGCAGTTCTTC
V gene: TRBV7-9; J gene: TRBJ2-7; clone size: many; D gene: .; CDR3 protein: CASSETEGSTYEQYF; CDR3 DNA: TGTGCCAGCAGCGAGACAGAAGGGTCAACCTACGAGCAGTACTTC
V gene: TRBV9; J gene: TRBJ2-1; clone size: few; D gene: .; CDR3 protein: CASSVGPPTYNEQFF; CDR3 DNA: TGTGCCAGCAGCGTAGGACCGCCAACCTACAATGAGCAGTTCTTC
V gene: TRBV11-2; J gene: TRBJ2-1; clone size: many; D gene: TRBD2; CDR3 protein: CASSYNSGRAGNEQFF; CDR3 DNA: TGTGCCAGCAGTTACAATAGCGGGAGGGCCGGGAATGAGCAGTTCTTC
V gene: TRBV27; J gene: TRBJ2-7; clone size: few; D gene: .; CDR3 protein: CASSLFASNYEQYF; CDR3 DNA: TGTGCCAGCAGTTTGTTCGCTAGCAACTACGAGCAGTACTTC
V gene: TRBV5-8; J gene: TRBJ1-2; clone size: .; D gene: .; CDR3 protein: CASSLDGYYGYTF; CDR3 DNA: TGTGCCAGCAGCCTGGACGGATACTATGGCTACACCTTC
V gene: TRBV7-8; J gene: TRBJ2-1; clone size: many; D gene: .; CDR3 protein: CASSFAGVPPTYNEQFF; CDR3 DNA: TGTGCCAGCAGCTTCGCTGGGGTTCCTCCGACCTACAATGAGCAGTTCTTC
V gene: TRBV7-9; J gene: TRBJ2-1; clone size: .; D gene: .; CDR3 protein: CAMGVRSLDNEQFF; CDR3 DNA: TGTGCGATGGGGGTACGGAGTCTCGACAATGAGCAGTTCTTC